This is a list of T cell receptor beta chains from one sample in a study of blood T cell repertoires in COVID-19. Assay used: immunoSEQ multiplex PCR; TCRdb lists only in-frame clones, some missing. The sample lists about 310,000 clones; around nine tenths were seen once. Sequencing was done on a sample of peripheral blood. Source of these receptors: a man in his 70s with acute or convalescent COVID-19. CDR3s include the opening cysteine and the closing phenylalanine or tryptophan.

TRBJ2-1 | TRBV5-4 | CASSLLAGGYNEQFF
TRBJ2-7 | TRBV30 | CAWSVGAGGPSYEQYF
TRBJ2-1 | TRBV5-5 | CASSLVSGGALGQFF
TRBJ2-7 | TRBV5-4 | CASSQTGTGFSYEQYF
TRBJ1-5 | TRBV9 | CASSEQGIDQPQHF
TRBJ1-5 | TRBV7-8 | CASSSGQYNQPQHF
TRBJ2-1 | TRBV7-3 | CASRRTSGDNEQFF
TRBJ1-3 | TRBV10-2 | CASGQGNTIYF
TRBJ2-4 | TRBV19 | CASSISGGAGGIQYF
TRBJ1-5 | TRBV4-1 | CASSQGTGGNQPQHF
TRBJ2-3 | TRBV5-4 | CASSSSGGGTDTQYF
TRBJ2-2 | TRBV11-3 | CASSFGTGYTGELFF
TRBJ2-2 | TRBV9 | CASSVAGVTTGELFF
TRBJ2-2 | TRBV28 | CASSLFRSLNTGELFF
TRBJ1-1 | TRBV6-1 | CASSAGGAGLTEAFF
TRBJ2-1 | TRBV7-3 | CASSLYGSGGNEQFF
TRBJ2-5 | TRBV6-2/TRBV6-3 | CASSQRPRTVGETQYF
TRBJ1-2 | TRBV6-5 | CASSYSRDSPYGYTF
TRBJ2-7 | TRBV5-1 | CASSPAGTSGREQYF
TRBJ1-3 | TRBV4-2 | CASSQDEVSGNTIYF
TRBJ1-2 | TRBV20-1 | CSASNRTTGYGYTF
TRBJ1-5 | TRBV28 | CASTTSHGVGQPQHF